This paragraph reports one T cell receptor beta chain. The antigen is not known. Treatment reported: oral pan-JAK inhibitor, 5-10 mg twice daily. This record belongs to a study of CD8+ T cells in alopecia areata. Study findings and constraints: Amid tofacitinib therapy, many expanded lesional clones stayed present in scalp and blood.

V was pared by 5 bases and J by 8 bases, with 12 bases between. Germline V gene sequence: CDR1 SGHTA, CDR2 FQGNSA. The CDR3 runs 12 residues. Isolated RNA was reverse transcribed into cDNA used as the sequencing template. Repertoires were generated with immunoSEQ multiplex PCR, while TCRdb's copy carries only in-frame clones and drops some. This sample has 170,000 or so clones, with 53% found just once. Sample: CD8+ T cells sorted from blood, taken at week 24, from a patient treated with tofacitinib. This TCR was recovered from a human donor with alopecia areata. The chain carries TRBV7-2 and TRBJ1-1; perhaps TRBD1 as D (6 bases). The CDR3 loop reads CASSHRTVEAFF. In nucleotides, the CDR3 is TGTGCCAGCAGCCATAGGACAGTCGAAGCTTTCTTT.